The clone carrying this T cell receptor beta chain was detected only a few times. This record comes from a study of patients and donors after allogeneic stem cell transplantation. Germline CDR1 GTSNPN, CDR2 SVGIG (reference sequence). V shed 3 bases, J shed 7 bases, and the junction held 8 bases outside the gene matches. The CDR3 has 14 residues. TCRdb used MiXCR to reprocess the RT-PCR reads, holding one entry per CDR3 protein. This repertoire shows under 170,000 distinct CDR3 sequences, 30% to 45% found once; its top ten account for 50%. This chain links TRBV30 with TRBJ1-4; 7 bases are shared with TRBD1. This clonotype originated in a human donor who was either an allogeneic HSCT recipient or a stem cell or donor lymphocyte infusion donor (not recorded which). It is not recorded whose cells these are; they may come from a transplant donor. Source material: blood, either unsorted or a sorted T cell fraction (not recorded which). The CDR3 here is CAWRFRQGGEKLFF. The CDR3 DNA sequence: TGTGCCTGGAGATTTCGACAGGGAGGTGAAAAACTGTTTTTT.